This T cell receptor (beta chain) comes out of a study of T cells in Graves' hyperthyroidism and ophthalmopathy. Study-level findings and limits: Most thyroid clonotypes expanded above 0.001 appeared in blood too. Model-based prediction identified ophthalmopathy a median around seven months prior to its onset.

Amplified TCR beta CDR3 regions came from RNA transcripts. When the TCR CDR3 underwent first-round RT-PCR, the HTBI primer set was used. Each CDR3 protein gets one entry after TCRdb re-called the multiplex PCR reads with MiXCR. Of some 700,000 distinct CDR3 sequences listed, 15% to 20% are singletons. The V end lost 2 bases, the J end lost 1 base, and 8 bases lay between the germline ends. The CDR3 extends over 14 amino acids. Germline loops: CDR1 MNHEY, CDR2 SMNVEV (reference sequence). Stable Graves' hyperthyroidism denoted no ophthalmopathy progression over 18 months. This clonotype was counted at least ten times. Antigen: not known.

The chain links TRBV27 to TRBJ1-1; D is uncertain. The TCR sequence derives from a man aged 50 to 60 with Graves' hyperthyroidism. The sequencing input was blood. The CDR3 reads CASSLILGNTEAFF. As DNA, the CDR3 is TGTGCCAGCAGTTTAATTTTGGGGAACACTGAAGCTTTCTTT.